This record concerns one TCR beta chain sequence. It lacks a known antigen. No much larger clonotype is one base removed from it; base qualities were not supplied. In the germline V gene, CDR1 corresponds to SGHAT and CDR2 to FQNNGV. Between the V and J ends, shortened by 3 bases and 8 bases respectively, the junction contains 11 bases. Including cysteine and phenylalanine, the CDR3 has 12 amino acids. This entry keeps only the CDR3 DNA: 36 bases, framed from base 1. This entry is derived from a study of shared clonotypes between healthy human individuals (TCRdb year 2020). Context from the whole study: A couple of women and a few men aged 18 to 49 years were included in the cohort. For each donor, CD4 naive and CD4 memory were each run on three plates, CD8 naive on two plates, and CD8 memory on one plate. Per donor, leukapheresis produced somewhere between about 0.94 and 8.9 billion PBMCs. To increase sequencing depth and limit assay-specific biases, different laboratories used diverse techniques to prepare libraries and sequence TCR repertoires. To estimate repertoire size and how much clonotypes are shared between individuals, the study performed deep sequencing of blood TCR repertoires from a handful of healthy adults. General conclusions and limits of the study: Only blood was sampled, and tissue TCR repertoires likely differ from those in blood. Because the study included a small number of donors, the genetic and exposure-history diversity represented was limited. Incomplete sequencing was indicated by rarefaction of sorted-subset datasets, despite the large sequencing depth. Pairwise subsampling led to the expectation that sequencing depth would affect the degree of clonotype sharing among donors. Sharing across four donors was observed for about 5% of naive CD4, over 3% of naive CD8, about 2.3% of memory CD4, and about 0.38% of memory CD8 clonotypes. Estimated clonotype richness was generally larger for naive than for memory subsets. Higher generation probabilities were observed for clonotypes shared by all four sorted-subset donors than for non-shared clonotypes.

TCR CDR3 regions were amplified from genomic DNA by multiplex PCR using the deep immunoSEQ assay. Genomic DNA extracted from each cell subset was distributed evenly over all wells of several immunoSEQ 96-well plates, and each plate served as one replicate. For sorted subsets, roughly 190 ng of genomic DNA, equivalent to around 29,000 T cell genomes, went into each replicate PCR. Purified libraries were quantified with a Qubit 3.0 fluorometer, sized on a Bioanalyzer 2100, and re-quantified with the KAPA Library Quantification kit. Every immunoSEQ 96-well plate was sequenced on a separate single-read 150-cycle Illumina NextSeq 550 flow cell. Per the original workflow: Because the immunoSEQ output included only junctional sequences and no quality scores, the filtering could not be the same as the filtering used for full-length reads. Sequences were annotated with PyIR, a Python wrapper for IgBLAST v1.9, and V/J genes and CDR3 were assigned using IMGT germline references. Reads with weak V/J assignments (E-value above 1e-6), missing CDR3, stop codons, out-of-frame junctions, or ambiguous translated residues were removed. V3J clonotypes were defined as sequences sharing the same inferred V gene, J gene, and CDR3 amino acid sequence. The percentage overlap between two repertoires was calculated by dividing the number of shared unique clonotypes by the size of the smaller repertoire. Three approaches were used to assess repertoire richness: RTK rarefaction, the Chao1 estimator, and Recon v2.1 estimates of unobserved clonotypes. Generation probabilities were computed with OLGA for all TCRbeta clonotypes obtained by the gDNA method from several donors. TCRdb carries this immuneACCESS record with in-frame sequences only. Its versions omit some clonotypes, under half of them owing to an unresolved V gene in the studies checked, with the rest unexplained. From that table come the V and J calls and clone size; the DNA was used to work out D and trimming. The sample table holds 500,000 or so clones, of which approximately 95% were seen once. The leading ten clones occupy nearly 0.065% of the sample.

Donors were healthy HIV-negative adults with no recently reported acute infections or vaccinations. Only Caucasian adults living in Nashville, Tennessee, USA were represented among the donors. Magnetic negative selection was used to enrich CD4+ T cells, after which naive cells were positively selected on CD45RA and the negative fraction became the memory subset. Blood was collected by leukapheresis, and PBMCs were isolated by Ficoll-Histopaque density gradient centrifugation and then cryopreserved in liquid nitrogen vapor phase. Analytical flow cytometry was used to check the purity and quantity of each magnetically sorted T cell population. Genomic DNA was isolated from every sorted fraction and measured by UV absorbance on a Nanodrop 2000c.

Input material: naive CD4+ T cells sorted from blood. The label giving this sample's cell subset or site can be read as: CD45RA+ positively selected. The V gene is TRBV11-2 and the J gene is TRBJ2-7; the D match is possibly TRBD1 or TRBD2, with 5 bases aligned in each. The TCR originated in a woman aged 25 to 45 in good health. The DNA reads as follows: TGTGCCAGCAGCTTCCCCGGGACGCAGCAGTACTTC. This is translated as CASSFPGTQQYF.